This is a list of T cell receptor beta chains from one sample in a study of T cell repertoires in cytomegalovirus infection. These TCRs' antigens remain unknown. Using its own MiXCR run on the reads, TCRdb lists one record per CDR3 protein. The sample includes some 560,000 distinct CDR3 sequences, about 39% of them seen just once. Here the sequenced sample was cultured PBMCs, taken from culture after CMV antigen stimulation. The receptors here all came from a human donor in good health (CMV status not recorded). Some clones in this sample may be carry-over from other donors' samples. CDR3s include the opening cysteine and the closing phenylalanine or tryptophan. The order of the fields is CDR3 length, V gene, J gene, clone size, CDR3 protein. The size of a clone is reported for some rows only, either as once, few or many, or as a class for expanded clones.

14	TRBV4-1	TRBJ2-1	-	CASSQSGTYNEQFF
14	TRBV7-2	TRBJ1-3	-	CASSLRGFGNTIYF
15	TRBV7-7	TRBJ2-2	many	CASSLWREGTGELFF
13	TRBV10-3	TRBJ1-6	-	CAITGDRLSPLHF
17	TRBV3-1	TRBJ1-2	-	CASSQRDVTGGHYGYTF
13	TRBV6-2/TRBV6-3	TRBJ2-5	few	CASSSLHFETQYF
14	TRBV2	TRBJ1-3	-	CASTKRQPGNTIYF
13	TRBV20-1	TRBJ2-2	-	CSLGAPRTGELFF
14	TRBV6-8	TRBJ2-7	-	CASSRGTGVHEQYF
14	TRBV18	TRBJ2-1	-	CASSPPQGYGEQFF
12	TRBV20-1	TRBJ1-1	many	CSALQPGVGAFF
13	TRBV7-9	TRBJ1-6	-	CATSDRGDSPLHF
16	TRBV7-2	TRBJ2-1	few	CASKGLAGPFYNEQFF
15	TRBV12-3/TRBV12-4	TRBJ2-2	few	CASSPRTPGHGELFF
11	TRBV7-8	TRBJ2-7	-	CASSLVAEQYF
16	TRBV20-1	TRBJ2-3	-	CSARLKTSQFTDTQYF
17	TRBV28	TRBJ1-5	-	CASSSPPKNRGFQPQHF
12	TRBV6-2/TRBV6-3	TRBJ2-1	-	CASSEPYNEQFF
15	TRBV5-8	TRBJ2-3	-	CASSLDGDSTDTQYF
13	TRBV20-1	TRBJ2-5	-	CSARRGVVETQYF
15	TRBV7-2	TRBJ2-2	few	CASSPGPFNTGELFF
16	TRBV6-6	TRBJ2-7	-	CASSGRDGQNSYEQYF
19	TRBV7-2	TRBJ2-3	-	CASSSRSGGTSGSTDTQYF
14	TRBV12-3/TRBV12-4	TRBJ1-5	-	CASSLSWGWQPQHF
15	TRBV19	TRBJ1-2	few	CASSNPLRLLYGYTF
13	TRBV3-1	TRBJ2-1	-	CASSQDRDNEQFF
15	TRBV7-2	TRBJ2-4	few	CASSLEIRTKNIQYF
14	TRBV28	TRBJ1-4	-	CASSLGQGVGKLFF
17	TRBV4-3	TRBJ2-2	few	CASSQEGDRGRNGELFF
13	TRBV14	TRBJ2-7	few	CASSPTNEYEQYF
14	TRBV6-1	TRBJ2-3	-	CASSWTGVADTQYF
15	TRBV7-2	TRBJ2-7	-	CASSVGAGVSYEQYF
13	TRBV7-2	TRBJ2-7	-	CASSRSPTYEQYF
14	TRBV7-2	TRBJ2-7	-	CASGPGTSIHEQYF
14	TRBV19	TRBJ1-2	few	CASTPGQRNYGYTF
16	TRBV28	TRBJ2-5	few	CASSRLAGPGRETQYF
17	TRBV6-5	TRBJ2-3	few	CASSSFRGGISTDTQYF
15	TRBV7-6	TRBJ1-2	-	CASSPTRTGAFGYTF
14	TRBV7-2	TRBJ2-7	few	CASSPGLAGGEQYF
14	TRBV6-2/TRBV6-3	TRBJ1-1	-	CASSYGGPVTEAFF
15	TRBV7-2	TRBJ1-2	many	CASSYRGGGDYGYTF
15	TRBV4-3	TRBJ2-1	-	CASSQGPSGSYEQFF
14	TRBV7-8	TRBJ2-7	-	CASSPMAGPYEQYF
11	TRBV2	TRBJ2-5	-	CASIQGETQYF
16	TRBV4-1	TRBJ2-1	few	CASSQLAGTQDNEQFF
17	TRBV6-2/TRBV6-3	TRBJ2-7	few	CASNPGLAGKKTYEQYF
16	TRBV7-8	TRBJ2-1	few	CASSPRGGAGLDEQFF
15	TRBV11-2	TRBJ2-1	few	CASSRLRDPVVEQFF
16	TRBV12-3/TRBV12-4	TRBJ2-1	-	CASSSPGATSYNEQFF
16	TRBV12-3/TRBV12-4	TRBJ2-3	few	CASGRRGDTRTDTQYF
15	TRBV10-3	TRBJ2-3	-	CAISGGAEGADTQYF
13	TRBV7-2	TRBJ2-5	few	CASSSIRGETQYF
15	TRBV7-8	TRBJ1-4	few	CASSLGWGANEKLFF
15	TRBV3-1	TRBJ2-5	-	CASSQGGRYQETQYF
16	TRBV6-5	TRBJ2-1	-	CASSRPSGRGYNEQFF
13	TRBV29-1	TRBJ2-1	-	CSVTSISYNEQFF